The 13 T cell receptor delta chains reported below all come from one sample, sequenced in a study of gamma-delta chains in newborns, infants, children. TCRdb re-analyzed the reads via CATT. The sample includes 3,000 to 4,000 delta-chain clones, about 4% of them seen just once. Input material: blood. The receptors stem from a child who was a newborn, infant or young child, either healthy, febrile or measles-vaccinated (not recorded which).

This clone was counted a few times. A much bigger clone sits one base away, suggesting this may be a read error. The chain has TRDV2 and TRDJ1, with TRDD3 matching 7 bases. The germline V gene encodes CDR1 GEAIGNYY and CDR2 EKD. This CDR3 comprises 18 residues. The CDR3: CACDGLHSVDTYTDKLTF. The CDR3 nucleotides read TGTGCCTGTGACGGACTCCACTCAGTGGATACGTACACCGATAAACTCACCTTT.

This clone is deemed medium-sized. The rearrangement links TRDV2 to TRDJ1; 10 bases map to TRDD3. Losses at the gene ends were 4 bases for V and 0 bases for J; bases not matched to a gene: 10. The length of the CDR3 is 17 residues. Germline loops: CDR1 GEAIGNYY, CDR2 EKD. CDR3: CACEALGDTLYTDKLIF. DNA of the CDR3: TGTGCCTGTGAGGCCTTGGGGGATACTTTGTACACCGATAAACTCATCTTT.

Comments on this clone: A much larger clonotype is one base distant, so this may be a read error. The same CDR3 arises from other DNA sequences in this sample as well. V and J are TRDV2 and TRDJ2; 10 nucleotides match TRDD3. The CDR3 loop spans 15 amino acids. CDR1 is GEAIGNYY and CDR2 is EKD in the germline V gene. The CDR3 nucleotides are TGTGCCTGTGACTTACTGGGGGATTTGACAGCGCAACTCTTCTTT. It is translated as CACDLLGDLTAQLFF.

Concerning this clone itself: Given a much more abundant clone one base away, this may be a read error. V gene TRDV2 combines with J gene TRDJ1; the match to TRDD3 covers 9 bases. Looked up from germline, CDR1 is GEAIGNYY and CDR2 is EKD. The CDR3 spans 14 residues. J was trimmed by 6 bases and V by 5 bases; bases with no gene match: 9. The CDR3 loop reads CACGRLGDANKLIF. CDR3 DNA: TGTGCCTGTGGCCGACTGGGGGACGCCAATAAACTCATCTTT.

About this clone: TCRdb has a much larger clone's protein, which differs at residue 11 from the translation of this DNA, likely because of a read error; what is shown is the protein translated from the DNA. This chain connects TRDV2 to TRDJ1; the D gene is possibly TRDD3 (6 bases). Germline V gene sequence: CDR1 GEAIGNYY, CDR2 EKD. CDR3 length: 16 amino acids. Trimming cost V 0 bases and J 3 bases, with 16 bases left between them. The CDR3 DNA reads TGTGCCTGTGACACCGTAGGAGGGGATGACGCCGATAAACTCATCTTT. This translates into CACDTVGGDDADKLIF.

This clone has more than one count but fewer than ten. This may be a read error: a much more frequent sequence differs by one nucleotide. The chain joins TRDV2 to TRDJ1, with D possibly TRDD3 on 6 matching bases. The CDR3 runs 14 residues. The germline V gene encodes CDR1 GEAIGNYY and CDR2 EKD. The CDR3 nucleotides are TGTGCCTGTGGCACCTTGGGGGCCGGAGATAAACTCATCTTT. It translates to CACGTLGAGDKLIF.

V gene TRDV2 combines with J gene TRDJ1, with D hard to call. Deletions cut 6 bases from V and 1 base from J, with 17 bases between. Germline assignment: CDR1 GEAIGNYY and CDR2 EKD. The CDR3 has 15 amino acids. The CDR3 sequence is CACNPLDVITDKLIF. The DNA for the CDR3 is TGTGCCTGTAATCCGTTAGACGTGATCACCGATAAACTCATCTTT.

In its sample, this clone is large. The same CDR3 can be traced to other DNA sequences in this sample. This chain uses TRDV2 with TRDJ3; 10 bases agree with TRDD3. The V segment lost 1 base and the J segment 0 bases; nucleotides outside the gene matches: 5. This CDR3 is built from 19 residues. CDR1 and CDR2 (germline): GEAIGNYY, EKD. The CDR3, as DNA: TGTGCCTGTGACACGGTGGGGGATACAGGCTCCTGGGACACCCGACAGATGTTTTTC. Translation gives CACDTVGDTGSWDTRQMFF.

This clone rates as medium-sized. The gene calls are TRDV1 and TRDJ1, with 10 bases fitting TRDD3. With V trimmed by 0 bases and J by 1 base, 20 bases remained unmatched. Germline V gene sequence: CDR1 TSWWSYY, CDR2 QGS. The CDR3 is made up of 22 amino acids. The CDR3 region is CALGELCGKVVGGYSCTDKLIF. In nucleotides, the CDR3 is TGTGCTCTTGGGGAACTATGCGGTAAGGTCGTTGGGGGATACAGCTGCACCGATAAACTCATCTTT.

With regard to this clone: A far larger clone is one base from this, pointing to a likely read error. This chain links TRDV2 with TRDJ1, with 9 bases aligning to TRDD3. The ends lost 4 bases at V and 4 bases at J; junction bases unmatched: 6. From germline, CDR1 is GEAIGNYY and CDR2 EKD. The CDR3 loop spans 14 amino acids. CDR3: CACDDWGTIDKLIF. The CDR3 DNA reads TGTGCCTGTGATGACTGGGGGACAATCGATAAACTCATCTTT.

In its sample, this clone ranks as medium-sized. This chain joins TRDV2 and TRDJ1; 7 bases map to TRDD3. Germline V gene lookup returns CDR1 GEAIGNYY and CDR2 EKD. V lost 2 bases and J lost 2; bases outside the gene matches: 7. The CDR3 extends over 15 amino acids. The CDR3, as DNA: TGTGCCTGTGACAAACTGGGGCCTAGGACCGATAAACTCATCTTT. It specifies CACDKLGPRTDKLIF.

This clone came up a few times. A much larger clone sits a single nucleotide away, making a read error possible. V usage is TRDV2 and J usage is TRDJ1, with 9 bases identical to TRDD3. This CDR3 is built from 17 residues. Germline V CDR1 and CDR2: GEAIGNYY, EKD. V lost 5 bases, J lost 4 bases, and 16 bases stayed unmatched. The CDR3, as DNA: TGTGCCTGTGGCCTCGTGGGGGATAGAATGTTTAGCGATAAACTCATCTTT. Protein sequence: CACGLVGDRMFSDKLIF.

This clone is deemed medium-sized. This specimen includes other DNA sequences encoding the same CDR3. The chain has TRDV2 and TRDJ1; 8 nucleotides line up with TRDD3. The CDR3 consists of 16 residues. Germline CDR1 reads GEAIGNYY; CDR2 reads EKD. The trim removed 1 base at V and 0 bases at J, leaving 6 bases unmatched. Written as DNA, the CDR3 is TGTGCCTGTGACACTCTGGGGGACCAGTACACCGATAAACTCATCTTT. Translated: CACDTLGDQYTDKLIF.